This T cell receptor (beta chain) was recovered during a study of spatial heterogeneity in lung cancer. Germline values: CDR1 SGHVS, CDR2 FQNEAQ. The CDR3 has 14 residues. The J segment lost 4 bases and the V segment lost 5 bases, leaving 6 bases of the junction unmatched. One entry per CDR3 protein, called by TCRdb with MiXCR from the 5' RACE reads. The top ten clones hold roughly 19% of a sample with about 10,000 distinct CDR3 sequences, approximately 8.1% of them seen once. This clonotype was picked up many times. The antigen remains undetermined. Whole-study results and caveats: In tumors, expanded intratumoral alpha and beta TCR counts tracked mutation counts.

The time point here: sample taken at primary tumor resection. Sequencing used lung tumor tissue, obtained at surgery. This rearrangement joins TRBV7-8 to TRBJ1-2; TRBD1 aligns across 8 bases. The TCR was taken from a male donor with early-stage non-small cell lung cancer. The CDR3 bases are TGTGCCAGCAGCCTCATCGACAGGGGCTATGGCTACACCTTC. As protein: CASSLIDRGYGYTF.